A single T cell receptor (beta chain) is shown here with its context. This specimen belongs to a study of blood T cell repertoires in COVID-19. The CDR3 sequence is 13 residues long. V was clipped by 9 bases and J by 3 bases; unmatched bases: 8. Germline values: CDR1 SNHLY, CDR2 FYNNEI. Libraries were prepared by immunoSEQ multiplex PCR; TCRdb keeps only in-frame clonotypes and omits some of them. The sample has fewer than 40,000 clones; approximately 85% are singletons. The sequenced sample was peripheral blood. This receptor was taken from a human donor in a cohort sampled during active COVID-19. This chain joins TRBV2 and TRBJ2-7; 7 bases match TRBD1. The CDR3 DNA sequence: TGTGCCAGTCGGACAGGTAGGGACTACGAGCAGTACTTC. It codes for CASRTGRDYEQYF.